This TCR beta chain was observed in a study of OX40 agonist ivuxolimab in advanced cancers. Per germline, CDR1 SNHLY and CDR2 FYNNEI. V shed 8 bases and J shed 1 base, with 11 bases lying between them. The CDR3 totals 13 residues. Sequenced by immunoSEQ multiplex PCR; TCRdb stores in-frame clones only, minus some. The sample has roughly 75,000 clones, roughly nine tenths seen once. The sequence was obtained from an adult with an advanced solid tumor such as melanoma, head and neck, liver or kidney cancer. This chain connects TRBV2 to TRBJ1-1, with D unclear. The sample consisted of CD4+ or CD8+ T cells sorted from blood, taken in a trial of the OX40 agonist ivuxolimab. DNA of the CDR3: TGTGCCAGCGGAAATGAAAGGAACACTGAAGCTTTCTTT. Amino acids: CASGNERNTEAFF.